Described below is a single TCR beta chain sequence and its context. Trimming at V came to 0 bases and at J to 4 bases, leaving 7 bases not matched to a gene. The CDR3 is 18 amino acids. CDR1 is MNHEY and CDR2 is SMNVEV in the germline V gene (reference sequence). The data were produced by immunoSEQ multiplex PCR, yet TCRdb's version contains in-frame clones alone and is incomplete. The sample yields approximately 24,000 clones, 70% to 90% seen once. These data come from a study of T cell changes during pregnancy in multiple sclerosis. The chain couples TRBV27 to TRBJ2-3; 13 positions match TRBD2. This sample comprised CD4+ T cells from peripheral blood mononuclear cells, obtained in the second trimester of pregnancy. The sequence came from a female donor in good health, enrolled as a control in a pregnancy study. CDR3 DNA sequence: TGTGCCAGCAGTTTATCCCGTGGACTAGCGGGGGCCCCAGATACGCAGTATTTT. Translated: CASSLSRGLAGAPDTQYF.